This T cell receptor (beta chain) was recovered during a study of shared clonotypes between healthy human individuals. Whole-study context: A couple of women and a few men aged 18 to 49 served as donors.

Trimming pared 0 bases from V and 11 bases from J, leaving 17 bases between. Germline values: CDR1 SEHNR, CDR2 FQNEAQ (reference sequence). The CDR3 extends over 15 amino acids. Points on this clone: The antigen is undetermined.

TCRdb keeps only in-frame clones here, not all; method: immunoSEQ multiplex PCR. The sample gives 2 million to 2.5 million clones, approximately 93% of which show up once; about 0.37% is in the top ten. Study results and limitations: In general, naive subsets displayed greater estimated richness than memory subsets did. Compared with clonotypes that all four donors shared, non-shared clonotypes had lower generation probabilities. Sharing across a handful of donors was seen in roughly 5% of naive CD4 clonotypes.

Sequenced: naive CD4+ T cells from PBMCs. Subset defined: CD45RA+ positively selected. This TCR was recovered from a man younger than 35 in good health. Some clones in this sample may be carry-over from other donors' samples. The chain recombines TRBV7-9 with TRBJ1-5; D is unclear. The CDR3 loop is CASSLASGTPTAQHF. In DNA, the CDR3 is TGTGCCAGCAGCTTAGCGTCGGGCACTCCGACGGCCCAGCATTTT.